This TCR beta chain comes out of a study of siplizumab effects on memory and regulatory T cells (dated by TCRdb to between 2018 and 2021). About the study as a whole: The study examined how the anti-CD2 antibody siplizumab affects alloreactive T-cell subsets in allogeneic mixed lymphocyte reactions built from human PBMCs.

TCRbeta CDR3 sequencing was performed on sorted unstimulated T cells and on proliferating T cells recovered from mixed lymphocyte reactions. Fresh whole blood from roughly nine HLA-typed healthy donors was used as the source from which PBMCs were isolated. Unstimulated CD4+ non-regulatory T cells were FACS-sorted to map the origin of alloreactive clones. The library was obtained by the immunoSEQ multiplex PCR assay. Each sample had 80,000 to 100,000 TCR templates assayed by the deep sequencing platform. Genomic DNA extracted from sorted T cells was the material used for TCRbeta CDR3 sequencing. Processing in the source paper ran as follows. The R programming language was used for clonal analysis of the TCRbeta CDR3 data. Alloreactive CD4+ and CD8+ clones were identified by comparing unstimulated samples to CFSE-low samples taken after the reaction. By matching sequences to the repertoires of sorted unstimulated Treg and non-Treg cells, each alloreactive CD4+ clone was assigned a regulatory or non-regulatory origin. Entries here come from immuneACCESS through TCRdb and include only in-frame sequences with V and J called. Some clones fail to appear in such tables; in the studies checked, an unresolved V gene covers under half of the shortfall, and the cause of the remainder is unknown. V, J and clone size reflect that table, while D and trimming were determined from the DNA. The sample table lists approximately 100,000 clones, about nine tenths of them with a count of one. Together, the top ten hold 9.5% to 15% of the sample.

On this clone itself: What this receptor recognizes is not known. Base qualities are not recorded, but no much larger clone differs from it by a single base.

Points the paper makes about the study in general: Sequences below about 10^-5 frequency were poorly captured, so only a minor fraction of alloreactive clones could be mapped to unstimulated subsets. About 80-97% of proliferating CD4+ or CD8+ clones could not be given a naive or memory phenotype. Compared with memory T cells, unstimulated naive T cells appeared more diverse, and naive cells seemed to make a substantial contribution to the alloresponse. Whether proliferating Tregs from siplizumab cultures were suppressive was not functionally confirmed. Siplizumab significantly reduced the cumulative frequency of alloreactive sequences traceable to unstimulated CD4+ memory T cells. Of the alloreactive CD4+ clones that could be mapped, the Treg-derived share averaged about 63% with siplizumab compared with approximately 25% in control reactions.

V is trimmed back by 5 bases and J by 10 bases, and the junction contains 7 bases that no gene match accounts for. Per the germline V gene, MNHNS is the CDR1 and SASEGT is the CDR2. The CDR3 numbers 13 residues from cysteine through phenylalanine. The CDR3 DNA has 39 bases and is translated from base 1. This receptor was identified in a human donor in good health. Sequenced sample: non-Treg CD4+ T cells sorted from blood. This specimen's cell subset or site label, per the study, means: FACS-sorted unstimulated CD4+ non-regulatory T cells. The sequence links TRBV6-1 to TRBJ1-3; 8 middle bases align to TRBD1. The nucleotide sequence reads TGTGCCAGCAGTTCCCAGGGGGCTGGGACCATATATTTT. It encodes CASSSQGAGTIYF.